This TCR beta chain was sequenced in a study of cytomegalovirus exposure and HLA in healthy donors. The study ran its PCR with 60 Vbeta and 13 Jbeta primers. Sequencing was performed with immunoSEQ multiplex PCR; in TCRdb, only in-frame clones are kept and a portion is missing. Altogether about 160,000 clones are present, roughly 80% being singletons, with the ten largest covering 7.5% to 9%. The germline V gene has CDR1 SQVTM and CDR2 ANQGSEA. Trimming cost V 7 bases and J 4 bases; bases outside gene matches: 5. The CDR3 contains 12 residues. This TCR derives from a male donor in good health and CMV-seropositive. The chain couples TRBV29-1 to TRBJ2-7, with TRBD1 matching over 9 bases. The specimen sequenced was PBMCs. CDR3 in DNA: TGCAGCGGCCGGGACAGGGATTACGAGCAGTACTTC. Translating gives CSGRDRDYEQYF.